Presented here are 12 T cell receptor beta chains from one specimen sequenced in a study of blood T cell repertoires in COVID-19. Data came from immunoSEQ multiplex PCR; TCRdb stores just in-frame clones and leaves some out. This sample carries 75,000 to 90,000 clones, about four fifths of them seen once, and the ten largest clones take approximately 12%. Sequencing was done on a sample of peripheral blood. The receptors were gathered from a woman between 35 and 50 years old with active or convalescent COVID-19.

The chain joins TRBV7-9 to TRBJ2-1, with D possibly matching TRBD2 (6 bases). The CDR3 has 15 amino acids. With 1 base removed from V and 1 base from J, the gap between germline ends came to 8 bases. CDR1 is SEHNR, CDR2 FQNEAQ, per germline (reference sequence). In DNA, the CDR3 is TGTGCCAGCAGCTTAGGTGGGAGGTCCTACAATGAGCAGTTCTTC. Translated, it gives CASSLGGRSYNEQFF.

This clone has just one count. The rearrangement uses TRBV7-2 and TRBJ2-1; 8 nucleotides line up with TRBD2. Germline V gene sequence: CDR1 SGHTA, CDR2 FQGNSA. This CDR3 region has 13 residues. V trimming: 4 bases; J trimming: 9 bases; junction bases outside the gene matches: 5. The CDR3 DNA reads TGTGCCAGCAGCTCCCGGACTAGCAGTGAGCAGTTCTTC. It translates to CASSSRTSSEQFF.

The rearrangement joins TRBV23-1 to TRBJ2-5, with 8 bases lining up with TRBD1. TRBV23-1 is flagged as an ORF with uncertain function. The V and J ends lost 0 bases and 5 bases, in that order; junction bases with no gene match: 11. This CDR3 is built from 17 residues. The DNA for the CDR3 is TGCGCCAGCAGTCAATCCCCAGGACAGGGCCGAGGCGAGACCCAGTACTTC. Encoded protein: CASSQSPGQGRGETQYF.

The CDR3 protein is CASSGPGLAVHEQYF. The CDR3 DNA follows: TGCGCCAGCAGTGGCCCGGGACTAGCGGTGCACGAGCAGTACTTC. The chain couples TRBV10-1 to TRBJ2-7; TRBD2 matches 11 bases. In germline, CDR1 is WNHNN, CDR2 SYGVQD (reference sequence). The CDR3 extends over 15 amino acids. V trimming: 4 bases; J trimming: 5 bases; junction bases outside the gene matches: 7.

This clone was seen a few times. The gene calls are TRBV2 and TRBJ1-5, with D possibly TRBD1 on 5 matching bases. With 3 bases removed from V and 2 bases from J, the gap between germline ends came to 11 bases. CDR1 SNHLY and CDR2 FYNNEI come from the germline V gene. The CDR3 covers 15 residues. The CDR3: CASSDQGRGNQPQHF. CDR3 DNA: TGTGCCAGCAGTGACCAGGGCCGGGGCAATCAGCCCCAGCATTTT.

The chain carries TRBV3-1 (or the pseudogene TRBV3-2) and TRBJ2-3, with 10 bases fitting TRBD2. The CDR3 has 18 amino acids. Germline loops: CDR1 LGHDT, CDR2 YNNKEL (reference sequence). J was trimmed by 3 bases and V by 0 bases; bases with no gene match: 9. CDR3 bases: TGTGCCAGCAGCCAAGAATCCGGACTAGCGGTCATGACAGATACGCAGTATTTT. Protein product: CASSQESGLAVMTDTQYF.

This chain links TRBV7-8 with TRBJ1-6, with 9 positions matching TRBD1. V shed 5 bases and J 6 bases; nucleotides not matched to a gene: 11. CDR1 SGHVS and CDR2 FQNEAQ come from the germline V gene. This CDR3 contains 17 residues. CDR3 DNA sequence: TGTGCCAGCAGCCCATTACCCCAGACAGGGGGTAATTCACCCCTCCACTTT. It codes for CASSPLPQTGGNSPLHF. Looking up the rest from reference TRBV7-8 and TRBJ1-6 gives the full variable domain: GAGVSQSPRYKVAKRGQDVALRCDPISGHVSLFWYQQALGQGPEFLTYFQNEAQLDKSGLPSDRFFAERPEGSVSTLKIQRTQQEDSAVYLCASSPLPQTGGNSPLHFGNGTRLTVT.

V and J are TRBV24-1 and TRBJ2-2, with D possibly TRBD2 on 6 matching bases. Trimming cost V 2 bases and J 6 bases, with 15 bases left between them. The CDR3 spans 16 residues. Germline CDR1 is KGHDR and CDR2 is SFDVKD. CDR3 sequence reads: CATSDSRAGTSGELFF. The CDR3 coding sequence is TGTGCCACCAGTGATTCACGGGCGGGAACTTCCGGGGAGCTGTTTTTT.

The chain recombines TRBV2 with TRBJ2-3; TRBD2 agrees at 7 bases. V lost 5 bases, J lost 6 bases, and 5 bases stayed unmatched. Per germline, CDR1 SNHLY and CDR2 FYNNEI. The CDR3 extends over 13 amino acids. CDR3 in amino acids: CASSPGTKDTQYF. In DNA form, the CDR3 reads TGTGCCAGCAGTCCCGGGACTAAGGATACGCAGTATTTT.

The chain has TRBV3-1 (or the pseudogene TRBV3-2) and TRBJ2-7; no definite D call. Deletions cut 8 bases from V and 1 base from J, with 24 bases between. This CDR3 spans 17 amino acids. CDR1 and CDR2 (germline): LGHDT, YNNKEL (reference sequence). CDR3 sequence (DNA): TGTGCCAGCCGCCCGGCTGCTGGCGACGGCAGGTCCTACGAGCAGTACTTC. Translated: CASRPAAGDGRSYEQYF.

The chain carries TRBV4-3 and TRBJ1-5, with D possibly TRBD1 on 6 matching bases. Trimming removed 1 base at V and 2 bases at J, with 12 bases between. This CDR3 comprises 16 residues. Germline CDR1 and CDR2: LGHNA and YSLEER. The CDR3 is CASSQVRGDGNQPQHF. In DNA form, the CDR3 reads TGCGCCAGCAGCCAAGTCAGGGGTGACGGCAATCAGCCCCAGCATTTT.

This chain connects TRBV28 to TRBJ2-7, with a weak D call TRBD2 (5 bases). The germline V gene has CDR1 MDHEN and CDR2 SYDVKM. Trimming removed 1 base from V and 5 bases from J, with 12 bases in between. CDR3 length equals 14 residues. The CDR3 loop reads CASSLLGPGDEQYF. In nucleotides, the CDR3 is TGTGCCAGCAGTTTATTAGGCCCCGGGGACGAGCAGTACTTC.